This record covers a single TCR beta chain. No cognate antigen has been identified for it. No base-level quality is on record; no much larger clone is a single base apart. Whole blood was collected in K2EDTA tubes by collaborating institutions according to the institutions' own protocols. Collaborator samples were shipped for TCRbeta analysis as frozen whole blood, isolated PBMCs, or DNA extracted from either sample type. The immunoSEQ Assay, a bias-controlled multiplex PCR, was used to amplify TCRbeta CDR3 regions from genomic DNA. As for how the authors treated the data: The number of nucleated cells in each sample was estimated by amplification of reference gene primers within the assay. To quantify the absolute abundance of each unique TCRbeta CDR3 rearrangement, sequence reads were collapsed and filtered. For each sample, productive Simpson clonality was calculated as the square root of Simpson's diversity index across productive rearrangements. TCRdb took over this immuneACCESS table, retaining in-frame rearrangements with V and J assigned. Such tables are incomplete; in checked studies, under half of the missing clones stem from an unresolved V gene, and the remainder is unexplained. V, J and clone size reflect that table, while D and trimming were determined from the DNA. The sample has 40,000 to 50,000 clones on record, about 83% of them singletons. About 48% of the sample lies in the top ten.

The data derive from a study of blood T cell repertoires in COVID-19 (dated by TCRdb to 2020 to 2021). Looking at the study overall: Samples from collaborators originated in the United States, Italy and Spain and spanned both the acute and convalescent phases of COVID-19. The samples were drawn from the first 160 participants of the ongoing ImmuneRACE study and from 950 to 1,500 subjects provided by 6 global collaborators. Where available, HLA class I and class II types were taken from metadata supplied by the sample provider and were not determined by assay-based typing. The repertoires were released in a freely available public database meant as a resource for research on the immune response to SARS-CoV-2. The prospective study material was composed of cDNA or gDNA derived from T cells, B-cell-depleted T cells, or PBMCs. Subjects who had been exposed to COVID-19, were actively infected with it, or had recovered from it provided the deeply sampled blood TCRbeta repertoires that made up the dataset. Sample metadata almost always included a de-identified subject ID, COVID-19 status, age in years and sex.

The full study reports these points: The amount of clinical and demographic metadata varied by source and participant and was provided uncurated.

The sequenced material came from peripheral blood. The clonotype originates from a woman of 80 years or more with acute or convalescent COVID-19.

The DNA reads TGTGCCAGTAGTATGGGGACAAGGCAGCCCCAGCATTTT. Translated, it reads CASSMGTRQPQHF. Recombination linked TRBV19 to TRBJ1-5, with TRBD1 perhaps the D gene, on 6 matching bases. The cysteine opens and the phenylalanine closes a CDR3 of 13 amino acids. Only CDR3 DNA remains: 39 bases, in frame from the first base. For CDR1 and CDR2, the germline V gene (reference sequence) lists LNHDA and SQIVND. At the junction V is shortened by 3 bases and J by 7 bases, with 10 bases in between.